A single sample gave rise to the 28 T cell receptor beta chains below, sequenced in a study of T cell responses to AZD1222 COVID-19 vaccine. Some clones are missing from TCRdb's copy, which holds only in-frame ones; the method was immunoSEQ multiplex PCR. The sample lists about 140,000 clones; about 91% were seen once. The specimen was peripheral blood, collected 28 days after the second AZD1222 dose. All receptors come from an adult who received the AZD1222 COVID-19 vaccine.

V and J are TRBV2 and TRBJ1-5; D not certain. Germline CDR1 reads SNHLY; CDR2 reads FYNNEI. Trimming stripped 7 bases from V and 5 bases from J, with 12 bases between. The CDR3 runs to 13 residues. The chain's CDR3 is CASTQRSDQPQHF. In nucleotides, the CDR3 is TGTGCCAGCACTCAAAGGTCTGATCAGCCCCAGCATTTT.

This rearrangement joins TRBV5-1 to TRBJ1-3; a weak D match, TRBD1 (6 bases). The CDR3 has 16 amino acids. CDR1 is SGHRS and CDR2 is YFSETQ in the germline V gene. V was trimmed by 4 bases and J by 3 bases, leaving 17 bases between them. This chain's CDR3 is CASSTTQGLRGNTIYF. CDR3 DNA: TGCGCCAGCAGCACAACACAGGGTTTACGTGGAAACACCATATATTTT.

The V gene is TRBV19, the J gene TRBJ2-1; 8 bases line up with TRBD2. Looked up from germline, CDR1 is LNHDA and CDR2 is SQIVND (reference sequence). This CDR3 contains 15 residues. V trimming: 3 bases; J trimming: 4 bases; junction bases outside the gene matches: 5. The CDR3 region is CASSMVTSGYNEQFF. The DNA for the CDR3 is TGTGCCAGTAGTATGGTTACTAGCGGTTACAATGAGCAGTTCTTC. The full variable domain, in which reference TRBV19 and TRBJ2-1 provide the parts outside the CDR3, is DGGITQSPKYLFRKEGQNVTLSCEQNLNHDAMYWYRQDPGQGLRLIYYSQIVNDFQKGDIAEGYSVSREKKESFPLTVTSAQKNPTAFYLCASSMVTSGYNEQFFGPGTRLTVL.

The chain couples TRBV9 to TRBJ2-7, with 10 bases lining up with TRBD2. This CDR3 has 15 amino acids. J was trimmed by 5 bases and V by 5 bases; bases with no gene match: 10. The germline V gene encodes CDR1 SGDLS and CDR2 YYNGEE. CDR3 sequence reads: CASSQSSGSAHEQYF. Written as DNA, the CDR3 is TGTGCCAGCAGTCAGTCTAGCGGGAGTGCCCACGAGCAGTACTTC.

This chain links TRBV19 with TRBJ2-1, with D possibly being TRBD2 (5 bases). The CDR3 sequence is 15 residues long. CDR1 LNHDA and CDR2 SQIVND come from the germline V gene (reference sequence). V was pared by 6 bases and J by 0 bases, with 12 bases between. The CDR3: CASSKAGSSYNEQFF. In DNA, the CDR3 is TGTGCCAGTAGCAAGGCGGGTAGCTCCTACAATGAGCAGTTCTTC. The full variable domain, with the rest looked up from reference TRBV19 and TRBJ2-1, is DGGITQSPKYLFRKEGQNVTLSCEQNLNHDAMYWYRQDPGQGLRLIYYSQIVNDFQKGDIAEGYSVSREKKESFPLTVTSAQKNPTAFYLCASSKAGSSYNEQFFGPGTRLTVL.

The rearrangement links TRBV19 to TRBJ1-5; D is perhaps TRBD1 (6 bases). From germline, CDR1 is LNHDA and CDR2 SQIVND (reference sequence). This CDR3 is built from 14 residues. With 2 bases removed from V and 5 bases from J, the gap between germline ends came to 10 bases. The CDR3 here is CASSIKTGDQPQHF. DNA for the CDR3: TGTGCCAGTAGTATAAAGACAGGAGATCAGCCCCAGCATTTT.

The genes are TRBV2 and TRBJ2-5, with 8 bases fitting TRBD2. The CDR3 extends over 15 amino acids. V gave up 5 bases and J gave up 2 bases; unmatched junction bases: 7. In germline, CDR1 is SNHLY, CDR2 FYNNEI. The CDR3 here is CASSQGGGFQETQYF. The CDR3 nucleotides are TGTGCCAGCAGTCAAGGCGGGGGGTTTCAAGAGACCCAGTACTTC. Complete variable domain (other parts from reference TRBV2 and TRBJ2-5): EPEVTQTPSHQVTQMGQEVILRCVPISNHLYFYWYRQILGQKVEFLVSFYNNEISEKSEIFDDQFSVERPDGSNFTLKIRSTKLEDSAMYFCASSQGGGFQETQYFGPGTRLLVL.

The chain uses TRBV7-9 and TRBJ2-1, with TRBD2 as a possible D gene (6 bases). Germline V gives CDR1 SEHNR, CDR2 FQNEAQ (reference sequence). The V and J ends lost 5 bases and 8 bases respectively, with 16 bases between them. CDR3 length equals 14 residues. The CDR3 spells CASSARLVSDEQFF. For the CDR3, the DNA is TGTGCCAGCAGCGCACGACTAGTTTCCGATGAGCAGTTCTTC.

The rearrangement links TRBV30 to TRBJ2-5, with 10 bases aligning to TRBD1. This CDR3 has 13 residues. Germline assignment: CDR1 GTSNPN and CDR2 SVGIG (reference sequence). After removal of 1 base from V and 5 bases from J, the junction contained 1 base not matched to a gene. For the CDR3, the DNA is TGTGCCTGGAGTGGACAGGGGGCGGAGACCCAGTACTTC. Translating gives CAWSGQGAETQYF.

The gene calls are TRBV7-6 and TRBJ2-2; 7 bases are a match to TRBD2. CDR1 is SGHVS and CDR2 is FNYEAQ in the germline V gene. Germline trimming cut 5 bases from V and 4 bases from J; bases unmatched to any gene: 7. The CDR3 spans 15 residues. CDR3 sequence: CASSASWGGTGELFF. CDR3 coding DNA: TGTGCCAGCAGCGCTTCGTGGGGGGGCACCGGGGAGCTGTTTTTT.

J is TRBJ2-1 and V is TRBV19; perhaps TRBD2 as D (5 bases). CDR3 length: 15 amino acids. CDR1 and CDR2 from the germline V gene are LNHDA and SQIVND (reference sequence). The V end was cut by 4 bases, the J end by 1 base, with 11 bases between. The chain's CDR3 is CASSNGLLSYNEQFF. The CDR3 DNA reads as TGTGCCAGTAGTAACGGACTCTTATCCTACAATGAGCAGTTCTTC.

The CDR3, as DNA: TGTGCCAGTAGTATACTACAGGCTGATGAGCAGTTCTTC. It codes for CASSILQADEQFF. The J gene is TRBJ2-1, the V gene TRBV19; D perhaps matches TRBD1 (5 bases). V was trimmed by 2 bases and J by 8 bases, leaving 10 bases between them. The CDR3 is 13 residues long. Germline V lookup: CDR1 LNHDA, CDR2 SQIVND (reference sequence).

The chain recombines TRBV18 with TRBJ2-1; the D is unclear. There are 18 residues in the CDR3. V was cut by 0 bases and J by 1 base, with 16 bases left in between. Germline V gene lookup returns CDR1 KGHSH and CDR2 LQKENI. The CDR3 bases are TGTGCCAGCTCACCACCCCCCGGGTCAGATCGATCCTACAATGAGCAGTTCTTC. Translation gives CASSPPPGSDRSYNEQFF.

The V call is TRBV19, the J call TRBJ1-6, with D hard to call. The CDR3 totals 16 residues. Germline V gene lookup returns CDR1 LNHDA and CDR2 SQIVND (reference sequence). Between the trimmed V and J ends, which lost 2 bases and 0 bases, there was a span of 8 bases. This CDR3 is CASSISSGSYNSPLHF. The CDR3 DNA reads as TGTGCCAGTAGTATAAGTTCGGGCTCCTATAATTCACCCCTCCACTTT.

The CDR3: CASSLGAGIPDTQYF. The CDR3 coding sequence is TGTGCCAGCAGCTTAGGCGCGGGCATCCCAGATACGCAGTATTTT. This chain links TRBV11-2 with TRBJ2-3; tentative D call: TRBD2 (5 bases). The V gene lost 1 base and the J gene lost 4 bases, with 12 bases spanning the gap. Germline loops: CDR1 SGHAT, CDR2 FQNNGV. This CDR3 has 15 residues.

The chain has TRBV6-5 and TRBJ1-5, with a weak D call TRBD1 (5 bases). Germline V lookup: CDR1 MNHEY, CDR2 SVGAGI. The V end lost 6 bases, the J end lost 0 bases, and 9 bases lay between the germline ends. The CDR3 is made up of 14 amino acids. CDR3 nucleotide sequence: TGTGCCAGCAGCCAGGGTATTAGCAATCAGCCCCAGCATTTT. Translating it yields CASSQGISNQPQHF.

A single count supports this clone. The chain joins TRBV18 to TRBJ2-3; 10 bases agree with TRBD2. This CDR3 has 15 amino acids. With 7 bases clipped from V and 2 bases from J, the junction kept 6 bases outside the gene matches. The germline V gene encodes CDR1 KGHSH and CDR2 LQKENI. CDR3 bases: TGTGCCAGCTTTAAGCGGGAGGGGGCCACAGATACGCAGTATTTT. Translating it yields CASFKREGATDTQYF.

This clone has a single count. This CDR3 is CASSQPLQGANEQFF. The DNA for the CDR3 is TGCGCCAGCAGCCAACCCTTACAGGGGGCAAATGAGCAGTTCTTC. The chain uses TRBV4-1 and TRBJ2-1; 9 bases are a match to TRBD1. This CDR3 spans 15 amino acids. With V trimmed by 2 bases and J by 7 bases, 6 bases remained unmatched. Germline lookup yields CDR1 MGHRA and CDR2 YSYEKL.

This clone was seen a single time. This rearrangement joins TRBV29-1 to TRBJ1-5; TRBD1 aligns across 10 bases. Germline CDR1 SQVTM, CDR2 ANQGSEA. After removal of 6 bases from V and 7 bases from J, the junction contained 9 bases not matched to a gene. The CDR3 loop spans 14 amino acids. CDR3 DNA: TGCAGCGTACTGGGACAGGGGATAGACCAGCCCCAGCATTTT. Amino acid sequence: CSVLGQGIDQPQHF. Full variable domain (outside the CDR3, taken from reference TRBV29-1 and TRBJ1-5): SAVISQKPSRDICQRGTSLTIQCQVDSQVTMMFWYRQQPGQSLTLIATANQGSEATYESGFVIDKFPISRPNLTFSTLTVSNMSPEDSSIYLCSVLGQGIDQPQHFGDGTRLSIL.

The rearrangement joins TRBV30 to TRBJ2-5; tentative D call: TRBD1 (6 bases). Trimming left V 4 bases short and J 3 bases short, with 9 bases between. CDR3 length: 12 amino acids. Germline V gives CDR1 GTSNPN, CDR2 SVGIG (reference sequence). DNA of the CDR3: TGTGCCTGGACAGGGGCTAAAGAGACCCAGTACTTC. Residues: CAWTGAKETQYF.

V is TRBV5-1 and J is TRBJ2-1; 9 bases align to TRBD2. With V trimmed by 0 bases and J by 6 bases, 7 bases remained unmatched. The CDR3 runs 16 residues. Per germline, CDR1 SGHRS and CDR2 YFSETQ. The chain's CDR3 is CASSLGPRLAANEQFF. CDR3 DNA: TGCGCCAGCAGCTTGGGACCGAGACTAGCGGCCAATGAGCAGTTCTTC.

The V gene is TRBV6-5, the J gene TRBJ2-7; D ambiguous. This CDR3 has 13 residues. The V gene lost 7 bases and the J gene lost 1 base, with 11 bases spanning the gap. CDR1 is MNHEY and CDR2 is SVGAGI in the germline V gene. CDR3 region: CASKVSASYEQYF. Written as DNA, the CDR3 is TGTGCCAGCAAGGTCTCAGCTTCCTACGAGCAGTACTTC.

This clone was counted a few times. The chain has TRBV7-9 and TRBJ2-3; the match to TRBD2 covers 9 bases. CDR1 and CDR2 (germline): SEHNR, FQNEAQ (reference sequence). The CDR3 has 16 amino acids. The V segment lost 2 bases and the J segment 3 bases; nucleotides outside the gene matches: 6. CDR3 DNA: TGTGCCAGCAGCTTAACCCATGGACTAGCGACAGATACGCAGTATTTT. Its translation is CASSLTHGLATDTQYF. Complete variable domain (other parts from reference TRBV7-9 and TRBJ2-3): DTGVSQNPRHKITKRGQNVTFRCDPISEHNRLYWYRQTLGQGPEFLTYFQNEAQLEKSRLLSDRFSAERPKGSFSTLEIQRTEQGDSAMYLCASSLTHGLATDTQYFGPGTRLTVL.

This sequence joins TRBV11-2 and TRBJ2-7; the D gene is possibly TRBD1 (5 bases). V was shortened by 5 bases and J by 3 bases, with 17 bases between the two germline ends. The CDR3 runs to 15 residues. The germline V gene has CDR1 SGHAT and CDR2 FQNNGV. The CDR3 DNA reads TGTGCCAGCAGCGAGTTGCCCACTACAGGCTACGAGCAGTACTTC. As protein: CASSELPTTGYEQYF.

This rearrangement joins TRBV15 to TRBJ2-7; D unresolved. The V end was cut by 1 base, the J end by 7 bases, with 11 bases between. The CDR3 spans 13 residues. The V gene's germline CDR1 is LNHNV and CDR2 YYDKDF (reference sequence). CDR3 nucleotide sequence: TGTGCCACCAGCAGAGGTCGGGCGGAGGAGCAGTACTTC. Its protein product is CATSRGRAEEQYF.

The V gene is TRBV29-1, the J gene TRBJ1-1; D gene uncertain. V lost 6 bases and J 2 bases, leaving 10 bases between the germline ends. Germline CDR1 and CDR2: SQVTM and ANQGSEA. This CDR3 region has 12 residues. The CDR3 reads CSVANLNTEAFF. The CDR3 DNA reads TGCAGCGTAGCGAACCTAAACACTGAAGCTTTCTTT.

The chain recombines TRBV3-1 (or the pseudogene TRBV3-2) with TRBJ2-3; perhaps TRBD1 as D (6 bases). CDR3 length equals 13 residues. V lost 3 bases, J lost 9 bases, and 13 bases lay in between. Germline V lookup: CDR1 LGHDT, CDR2 YNNKEL (reference sequence). The CDR3 DNA sequence: TGTGCCAGCAGCCATGCAGACAGGCCGACGCAGTATTTT. It codes for CASSHADRPTQYF.

The V and J genes are TRBV5-4 and TRBJ2-1; a possible D gene is TRBD1 (6 bases). This CDR3 spans 13 amino acids. Germline loops: CDR1 SGHNT, CDR2 YYREEE (reference sequence). V gave up 3 bases and J gave up 10 bases, with 14 bases separating them. Written as DNA, the CDR3 is TGTGCCAGCAGCTGGCAGGGGATTGACGAGCAGTTCTTC. Its translation: CASSWQGIDEQFF.